This TCR beta chain was captured by sequencing in a study of shared clonotypes between healthy human individuals. Study context: Donor ages ranged 18 to 49 years: a couple of women, a few men.

Broader study findings: Naive CD4 clonotype sharing across a handful of donors was around 5%.

A remark on this clone: Its matching antigen is unknown.

Germline V CDR1 and CDR2: LGHNA, YSLEER. The CDR3 covers 15 residues. Trimming removed 4 bases from V and 2 bases from J; junction bases left unmatched: 8. CD8 cells regarded as naive lacked CD45RO, were positively chosen for CCR7, and omitted terminally differentiated effector memory CD45RA+ cells. The assay was run at deep level. Produced via immunoSEQ multiplex PCR; TCRdb's table is partial and in-frame only. The sample includes about 2,200,000 clones, about 92% of them seen just once. The chain carries TRBV4-3 and TRBJ2-7; TRBD2 aligns across 7 bases. Sequencing was carried out using naive CD8+ T cells from PBMCs. The clonotype originates from a man younger than 35 in good health. Some clones in this sample may be carry-over from other donors' samples. The DNA for the CDR3 is TGCGCCAGCAGCCTCAAGCGGGATTGGGCCTACGAGCAGTACTTC. Its translation: CASSLKRDWAYEQYF.